The rows below give T cell receptor beta chains drawn from one sample of a study of T cell repertoires in cytomegalovirus infection. In TCRdb, the reads were re-called with MiXCR into one record per CDR3 protein. This sample has 100,000 or so distinct CDR3 sequences; more than 15% occur once, and the top ten carry approximately 7.9%. Sequenced: PBMCs. The receptors stem from a human donor in good health (CMV status not recorded). Some clones in this sample may be carry-over from other donors' samples. Each CDR3 is given with its conserved first and last residue. The D gene is left open where the match is weak. Size tells how often a clone was seen (once, few, many) or the class of an expanded clone, and some rows leave it out.

abundance: many
d_gene: TRBD1
v_gene: TRBV5-1
j_gene: TRBJ1-1
CDR3nt: TGCGCCAGCAGCGGAACAGGGGGCACTGAAGCTTTCTTT
CDR3aa: CASSGTGGTEAFF

abundance: NA
d_gene: NA
v_gene: TRBV20-1
j_gene: TRBJ1-1
CDR3nt: TGCAGTGCTAGACACCTGAACACTGAAGCTTTCTTT
CDR3aa: CSARHLNTEAFF

abundance: many
d_gene: NA
v_gene: TRBV7-8
j_gene: TRBJ2-7
CDR3nt: TGTGCCAGCAGTAATACTTGGGCTAGCGATAACTACGAGCAGTACTTC
CDR3aa: CASSNTWASDNYEQYF

abundance: many
d_gene: TRBD2
v_gene: TRBV4-2
j_gene: TRBJ2-1
CDR3nt: TGTGCCAGCAGCCAAGTGCTAGCGGGGGGGCCCTACAATGAGCAGTTCTTC
CDR3aa: CASSQVLAGGPYNEQFF

abundance: many
d_gene: NA
v_gene: TRBV28
j_gene: TRBJ1-2
CDR3nt: TGTGCCAGCAGTGGGACACTTACCGGGGGCTATGGCTACACCTTC
CDR3aa: CASSGTLTGGYGYTF

abundance: NA
d_gene: NA
v_gene: TRBV28
j_gene: TRBJ2-1
CDR3nt: TGTGCCAGCAGTCTGCCGGGGGAGGAGTTCTTC
CDR3aa: CASSLPGEEFF

abundance: NA
d_gene: NA
v_gene: TRBV2
j_gene: TRBJ2-7
CDR3nt: TGTGCCAGCAGATACAGCTTATCATACGAGCAGTACTTC
CDR3aa: CASRYSLSYEQYF

abundance: many
d_gene: TRBD2
v_gene: TRBV12-3/TRBV12-4
j_gene: TRBJ2-3
CDR3nt: TGTGCCAGCAGCCGGACTAGCGGGGGGGCAGAAACGCAGTATTTT
CDR3aa: CASSRTSGGAETQYF

abundance: few
d_gene: NA
v_gene: TRBV7-9
j_gene: TRBJ2-6
CDR3nt: TGTGCCAGCAGCTTAGTTCTTCCTGGGGCCAACGTCCTGACTTTC
CDR3aa: CASSLVLPGANVLTF

abundance: NA
d_gene: NA
v_gene: TRBV20-1
j_gene: TRBJ2-2
CDR3nt: TGCAGTGCTAGACCCGGGGCGAACGCCGGGGAGCTGTTTTTT
CDR3aa: CSARPGANAGELFF

abundance: NA
d_gene: NA
v_gene: TRBV20-1
j_gene: TRBJ1-1
CDR3nt: TGCAGTGCTCCCCCCAAGACCACTGAAGCTTTCTTT
CDR3aa: CSAPPKTTEAFF

abundance: few
d_gene: NA
v_gene: TRBV7-9
j_gene: TRBJ1-1
CDR3nt: TGTGCCAGCAGCTTCACAGCGAACACTGAAGCTTTCTTT
CDR3aa: CASSFTANTEAFF